The T cell receptor (beta chain) under discussion was sequenced for a study of T cell responses to AZD1222 COVID-19 vaccine. General study points: Unmutated variant regions are reportedly the target of nearly half of TCRs that are spike-specific. It was only after the peak T cell response that any repertoires were sampled. AZD1222 recipients seropositive at baseline numbered only 5 to 7.

Trimming removed 10 bases at V and 1 base at J, with 8 bases between. The CDR3 covers 12 residues. Germline CDR1 is ENHRY and CDR2 is SYGVKD. Assay: immunoSEQ multiplex PCR; the TCRdb copy retains only in-frame clones and omits some. This repertoire shows more than 95,000 clones, about 90% found once; its top ten account for about 1.6%. A remark on this clone: Its antigen is as yet unknown.

The chain combines TRBV10-3 with TRBJ1-3, with no clear D. Sequences were derived from peripheral blood, sampled 28 days after the second AZD1222 dose. The clonotype comes from an adult who received the AZD1222 COVID-19 vaccine. The chain's CDR3 is CATQSSGNTIYF. CDR3 DNA: TGTGCCACGCAGAGTTCTGGAAACACCATATATTTT.